The present T cell receptor (beta chain) was sequenced within a study of blood T cell repertoires in COVID-19. Some clones are missing from TCRdb's copy, which holds only in-frame ones; the method was immunoSEQ multiplex PCR. The sample includes about 180,000 clones, over 60% of them seen just once. J was trimmed by 3 bases and V by 6 bases; bases with no gene match: 7. This CDR3 has 14 residues. In germline, CDR1 is MNHEY, CDR2 SVGAGI. The V call is TRBV6-5, the J call TRBJ1-1, with TRBD1 identical over 7 bases. The sample was peripheral blood. This sequence was found in a woman aged 65 to 85 with acute or convalescent COVID-19. CDR3 protein: CASRATGLYTEAFF. The CDR3, as DNA: TGTGCCAGCAGGGCGACAGGGTTGTACACTGAAGCTTTCTTT.